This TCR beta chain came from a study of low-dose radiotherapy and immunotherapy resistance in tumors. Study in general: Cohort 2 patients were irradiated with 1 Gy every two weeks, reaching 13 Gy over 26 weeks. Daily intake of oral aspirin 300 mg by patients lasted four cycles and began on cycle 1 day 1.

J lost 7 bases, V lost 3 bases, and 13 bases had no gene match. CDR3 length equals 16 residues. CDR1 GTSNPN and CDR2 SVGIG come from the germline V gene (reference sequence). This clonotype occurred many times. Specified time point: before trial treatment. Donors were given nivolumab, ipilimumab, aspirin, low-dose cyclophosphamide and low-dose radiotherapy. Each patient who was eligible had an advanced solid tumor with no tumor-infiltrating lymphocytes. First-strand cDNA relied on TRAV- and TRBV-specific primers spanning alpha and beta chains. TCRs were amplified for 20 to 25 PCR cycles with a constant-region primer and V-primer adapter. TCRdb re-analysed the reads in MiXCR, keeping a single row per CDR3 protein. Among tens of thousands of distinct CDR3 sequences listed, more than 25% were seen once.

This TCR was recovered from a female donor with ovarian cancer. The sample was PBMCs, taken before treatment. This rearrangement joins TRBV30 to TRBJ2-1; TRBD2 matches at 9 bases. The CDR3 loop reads CAWSPGTSYGRNEQFF. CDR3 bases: TGTGCCTGGAGCCCCGGGACTAGCTACGGGAGGAATGAGCAGTTCTTC.